A single sample is the source of the 26 T cell receptor beta chains below, sequenced in a study of T cell responses to AZD1222 COVID-19 vaccine. Some clones are missing from TCRdb's copy, which holds only in-frame ones; the method was immunoSEQ multiplex PCR. The sample contains approximately 150,000 clones, roughly 92% of which appear only once. The material sequenced was peripheral blood, taken on day 0 of AZD1222 vaccination. The receptors shown here come from an adult in good health.

The rearrangement joins TRBV10-1 to TRBJ2-5; D gene ambiguous. The CDR3 runs 15 residues. Trimming shortened V by 2 bases and J by 0 bases, and 10 bases separated the two germline ends. Germline CDR1 reads WNHNN; CDR2 reads SYGVQD (reference sequence). CDR3 nucleotide sequence: TGCGCCAGCAGTGAGGGCAGTGGGTACCAAGAGACCCAGTACTTC. Its translation: CASSEGSGYQETQYF.

This chain connects TRBV5-1 to TRBJ2-2, with D unresolved. Germline-derived CDR1 and CDR2 are SGHRS and YFSETQ. Trimming stripped 0 bases from V and 0 bases from J, with 9 bases between. This CDR3 has 16 residues. CDR3 nucleotides: TGCGCCAGCAGCTTGGGTGGCTTCGCGAACACCGGGGAGCTGTTTTTT. Its protein product is CASSLGGFANTGELFF.

The V and J genes are TRBV14 and TRBJ2-7; 7 nucleotides line up with TRBD2. The CDR3 runs to 15 residues. The junction had 4 bases not matched to a gene; V was cut back by 0 bases and J by 2 bases. In germline, CDR1 is SGHDN, CDR2 FVKESK. CDR3 loop: CASSQDLGGAYEQYF. The CDR3 coding sequence is TGTGCCAGCAGCCAAGATCTGGGGGGGGCCTACGAGCAGTACTTC.

The chain couples TRBV27 to TRBJ2-1; TRBD2 aligns across 7 bases. Germline V gene lookup returns CDR1 MNHEY and CDR2 SMNVEV (reference sequence). CDR3 length: 15 amino acids. Germline trimming cut 5 bases from V and 4 bases from J; bases unmatched to any gene: 8. The CDR3 sequence is CASSDGAGVYNEQFF. DNA of the CDR3: TGTGCCAGCAGTGATGGGGCGGGAGTGTACAATGAGCAGTTCTTC.

The chain's CDR3 is CASSSGTISYEQYF. CDR3 in DNA: TGTGCCAGCAGCTCCGGGACTATCAGCTACGAGCAGTACTTC. The chain combines TRBV7-8 with TRBJ2-7; 7 nucleotides align to TRBD2. The CDR3 is made up of 14 amino acids. Germline V CDR1 and CDR2: SGHVS, FQNEAQ. V gave up 4 bases and J gave up 3 bases; unmatched junction bases: 6.

The chain combines TRBV29-1 with TRBJ1-2; TRBD1 agrees at 8 bases. V trimming: 7 bases; J trimming: 8 bases; junction bases outside the gene matches: 9. Germline V gives CDR1 SQVTM, CDR2 ANQGSEA. CDR3 length: 12 amino acids. The CDR3 coding sequence is TGCAGCGCCTCGACAGGGGTAGGCGGCTACACCTTC. Translation gives CSASTGVGGYTF.

This CDR3 is CASSPHSTAEYGYTF. CDR3 nucleotides: TGTGCCAGCAGCCCGCATTCGACAGCTGAATATGGCTACACCTTC. J is TRBJ1-2 and V is TRBV3-1 (or the pseudogene TRBV3-2); TRBD1 is a possible D gene (5 bases). The CDR3 length is 15 residues. Trimming stripped 4 bases from V and 5 bases from J, with 17 bases between. The germline V gene encodes CDR1 LGHDT and CDR2 YNNKEL (reference sequence).

This chain connects TRBV5-1 to TRBJ1-2; D remains ambiguous. The CDR3 is 15 amino acids. V dropped 0 bases and J dropped 4 bases, with 13 bases sitting between them. The V gene's germline CDR1 is SGHRS and CDR2 YFSETQ. Here the CDR3 reads CASSLELAPAYGYTF. In DNA, the CDR3 is TGCGCCAGCAGCTTGGAGTTGGCCCCGGCCTATGGCTACACCTTC.

The chain uses TRBV2 and TRBJ2-5; 8 bases align to TRBD1. Germline CDR1 reads SNHLY; CDR2 reads FYNNEI. V shed 6 bases, J shed 5 bases, and the junction held 8 bases outside the gene matches. The CDR3 runs 14 residues. This chain's CDR3 is CASSPGQGLETQYF. Here the CDR3 DNA reads TGTGCCAGCAGCCCAGGACAGGGATTGGAGACCCAGTACTTC.

This chain links TRBV6-5 with TRBJ1-3; no clear D gene. Germline V gene lookup returns CDR1 MNHEY and CDR2 SVGAGI. V lost 2 bases and J 0 bases, leaving 5 bases between the germline ends. The CDR3 has 14 residues. The CDR3 loop is CASSYRFSGNTIYF. The CDR3 DNA sequence: TGTGCCAGCAGTTACAGGTTCTCTGGAAACACCATATATTTT.

The J gene is TRBJ1-1, the V gene TRBV4-1; 7 bases line up with TRBD1. CDR3 length: 13 amino acids. Germline-derived CDR1 and CDR2 are MGHRA and YSYEKL. The junction had 2 bases not matched to a gene; V was cut back by 3 bases and J by 4 bases. The CDR3 nucleotides read TGCGCCAGCAGCCAGTCAGGGGGCACTGAAGCTTTCTTT. It specifies CASSQSGGTEAFF.

CDR3 sequence: CASRGGGGGNTIYF. CDR3 nucleotide sequence: TGTGCCAGCAGAGGAGGGGGAGGTGGAAACACCATATATTTT. The chain links TRBV25-1 to TRBJ1-3; tentatively, D is TRBD1 (6 bases). CDR3 length: 14 amino acids. Between the trimmed V and J ends, which lost 6 bases and 3 bases, there was a span of 12 bases. From germline, CDR1 is MGHDK and CDR2 SYGVNS.

This clone has only one observation. This chain joins TRBV30 and TRBJ2-7; TRBD1 agrees at 11 bases. The CDR3 is 15 amino acids. V gave up 5 bases and J gave up 3 bases; unmatched junction bases: 9. Germline V gives CDR1 GTSNPN, CDR2 SVGIG (reference sequence). Written as DNA, the CDR3 is TGTGCCTGGCGAAATCCGGGACAGGGGGTCTACGAGCAGTACTTC. As protein: CAWRNPGQGVYEQYF. Based on the CDR3 plus reference TRBV30 and TRBJ2-7, the full variable domain is SQTIHQWPATLVQPVGSPLSLECTVEGTSNPNLYWYRQAAGRGLQLLFYSVGIGQISSEVPQNLSASRPQDRQFILSSKKLLLSDSGFYLCAWRNPGQGVYEQYFGPGTRLTVT.

This clone was counted a single time. V usage is TRBV10-3 and J usage is TRBJ1-2; 7 bases map to TRBD1. Unmatched junction bases numbered 18, after V lost 3 bases and J lost 8 bases. The CDR3 runs to 17 residues. The germline V gene has CDR1 ENHRY and CDR2 SYGVKD. The CDR3 reads CAISDPRGKTGITGYTF. The CDR3 DNA sequence: TGTGCCATCAGTGACCCGCGGGGAAAGACAGGGATTACCGGCTACACCTTC.

This sequence joins TRBV30 and TRBJ2-2; D is ambiguous. Trimming left V 6 bases short and J 5 bases short, with 7 bases between. Germline CDR1 is GTSNPN and CDR2 is SVGIG (reference sequence). The CDR3 runs 11 residues. For the CDR3, the DNA is TGTGCCTGCGACGGGACCGGGGAGCTGTTTTTT. Protein: CACDGTGELFF.

The chain carries TRBV24-1 and TRBJ2-7; unclear D gene. CDR1 KGHDR and CDR2 SFDVKD come from the germline V gene. This CDR3 contains 13 residues. V dropped 4 bases and J dropped 0 bases, with 6 bases sitting between them. CDR3 sequence (DNA): TGTGCCACCAGTGAGGGCAGCTCCTACGAGCAGTACTTC. Translating gives CATSEGSSYEQYF.

The table lists this clone with a few counts. The chain carries TRBV10-1 and TRBJ2-7; tentatively, D is TRBD1 (6 bases). The CDR3 totals 14 residues. V lost 3 bases and J 2 bases, leaving 11 bases between the germline ends. The germline gives CDR1 WNHNN, CDR2 SYGVQD (reference sequence). The CDR3 reads CASSERGFPYEQYF. The CDR3 nucleotides are TGCGCCAGCAGTGAAAGGGGGTTTCCCTACGAGCAGTACTTC.

CDR3 sequence: CAIHSRDGINYGYTF. The CDR3, as DNA: TGTGCCATTCATTCGAGAGATGGGATTAACTATGGCTACACCTTC. The chain employs TRBV6-5 and TRBJ1-2; the D is unclear. The V end was cut by 10 bases, the J end by 1 base, with 19 bases between. Germline loops: CDR1 MNHEY, CDR2 SVGAGI. The CDR3 covers 15 residues.

The V call is TRBV5-1, the J call TRBJ1-1, with TRBD1 as a possible D gene (6 bases). The CDR3 extends over 15 amino acids. The germline gives CDR1 SGHRS, CDR2 YFSETQ. V was clipped by 5 bases and J by 0 bases, with 14 bases between them. The CDR3 region is CASRGGDTLNTEAFF. As DNA, the CDR3 is TGCGCCAGCAGAGGGGGTGACACTCTGAACACTGAAGCTTTCTTT.

The chain joins TRBV5-1 to TRBJ1-3; D gene unclear. V was trimmed by 0 bases and J by 3 bases, leaving 4 bases between them. CDR1 is SGHRS, CDR2 YFSETQ, per germline. The CDR3 has 13 residues. The CDR3 DNA follows: TGCGCCAGCAGCTTGGGGGATGGAAACACCATATATTTT. It is translated as CASSLGDGNTIYF. The variable domain in full, with the rest retrieved from reference TRBV5-1 and TRBJ1-3, is KAGVTQTPRYLIKTRGQQVTLSCSPISGHRSVSWYQQTPGQGLQFLFEYFSETQRNKGNFPGRFSGRQFSNSRSEMNVSTLELGDSALYLCASSLGDGNTIYFGEGSWLTVV.

As to this clone: The sample has other DNA sequences that encode this CDR3 too. The gene calls are TRBV19 and TRBJ2-1, with 7 positions matching TRBD2. The CDR3 contains 13 residues. Germline V CDR1 and CDR2: LNHDA, SQIVND (reference sequence). Germline trimming cut 9 bases from V and 4 bases from J; bases unmatched to any gene: 6. CDR3 nucleotide sequence: TGTGCCAGCGCCGGGAGGCCATACAATGAGCAGTTCTTC. This gives the protein CASAGRPYNEQFF.

The chain carries TRBV27 and TRBJ2-7; 10 bases align to TRBD1. Germline V gene sequence: CDR1 MNHEY, CDR2 SMNVEV (reference sequence). The CDR3 extends over 15 amino acids. J was trimmed by 3 bases and V by 4 bases; bases with no gene match: 6. The CDR3 loop is CASSYGQGGFYEQYF. The CDR3 region has the DNA TGTGCCAGCAGTTACGGACAGGGGGGATTCTACGAGCAGTACTTC.

This clone was observed a handful of times. CDR3 region: CASSEGLPSYEQYF. DNA of the CDR3: TGTGCCAGCAGTGAGGGACTTCCCTCCTACGAGCAGTACTTC. The J gene is TRBJ2-7, the V gene TRBV6-1; tentatively, D is TRBD2 (6 bases). Germline CDR1 is MNHNS and CDR2 is SASEGT. CDR3 length: 14 residues. Trimming took off 3 bases at V and 0 bases at J, with 9 bases between the two ends.

This chain uses TRBV19 with TRBJ1-1, with no clear D. Per the germline V gene, CDR1 is LNHDA and CDR2 is SQIVND (reference sequence). This CDR3 contains 15 residues. With 2 bases removed from V and 0 bases from J, the gap between germline ends came to 10 bases. The CDR3 region is CASSIIGIMNTEAFF. The CDR3 nucleotides are TGTGCCAGTAGTATAATTGGGATCATGAACACTGAAGCTTTCTTT.

The V call is TRBV29-1, the J call TRBJ2-2, with D perhaps matching TRBD1 or TRBD2 (5 bases each). The V end was cut by 2 bases, the J end by 0 bases, with 10 bases between. From germline, CDR1 is SQVTM and CDR2 ANQGSEA. This CDR3 comprises 15 residues. This chain's CDR3 is CSVESGDPNTGELFF. The CDR3 nucleotides read TGCAGCGTTGAATCTGGGGACCCGAACACCGGGGAGCTGTTTTTT.

This clone has just a few counts. The rearrangement uses TRBV2 and TRBJ2-2, with 14 bases identical to TRBD2. J was trimmed by 5 bases and V by 1 base; bases with no gene match: 9. CDR1 is SNHLY and CDR2 is FYNNEI in the germline V gene. The CDR3 has 19 residues. CDR3 residues: CASSEVRLAGGLSTGELFF. The CDR3 nucleotides read TGTGCCAGCAGTGAAGTCCGACTAGCGGGAGGGCTTTCGACCGGGGAGCTGTTTTTT.